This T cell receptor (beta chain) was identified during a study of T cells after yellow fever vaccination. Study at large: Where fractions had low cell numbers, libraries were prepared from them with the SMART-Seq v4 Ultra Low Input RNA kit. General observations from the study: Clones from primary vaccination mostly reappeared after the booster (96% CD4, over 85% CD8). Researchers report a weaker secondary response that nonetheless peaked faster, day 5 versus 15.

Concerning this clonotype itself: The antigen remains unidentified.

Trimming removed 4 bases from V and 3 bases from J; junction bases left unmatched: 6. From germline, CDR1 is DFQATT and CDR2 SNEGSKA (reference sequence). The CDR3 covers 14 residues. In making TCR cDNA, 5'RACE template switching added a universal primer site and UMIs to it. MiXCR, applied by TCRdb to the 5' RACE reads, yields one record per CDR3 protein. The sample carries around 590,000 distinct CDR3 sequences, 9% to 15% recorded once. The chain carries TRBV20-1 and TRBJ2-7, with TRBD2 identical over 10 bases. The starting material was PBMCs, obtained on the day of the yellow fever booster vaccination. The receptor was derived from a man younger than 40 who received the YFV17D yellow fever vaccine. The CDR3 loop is CSAKGLAGDYEQYF. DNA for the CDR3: TGCAGTGCTAAAGGGCTAGCGGGAGACTACGAGCAGTACTTC.